This T cell receptor (beta chain) was sequenced in a study of cytomegalovirus exposure and HLA in healthy donors. PCR used 60 Vbeta primers and 13 Jbeta primers. Assay: immunoSEQ multiplex PCR; the TCRdb copy retains only in-frame clones and omits some. The sample comprises 210,000 or so clones, 70% to 85% of which are singletons, and about 2.5% rests with the top ten. This CDR3 has 14 amino acids. Trimming shortened V by 0 bases and J by 8 bases, and 13 bases separated the two germline ends. Per the germline V gene, CDR1 is GTSNPN and CDR2 is SVGIG (reference sequence). Study results and limitations: Cytomegalovirus association was listed for around 180 TCR beta chains. Available immune exposure information was restricted to CMV serostatus only.

Regarding this clone: Its target is unknown.

This clonotype was obtained from an older woman in good health and CMV-seropositive. The V and J genes are TRBV30 and TRBJ2-2; D might be TRBD1 (6 bases). Sequenced material: PBMCs. The CDR3 is CAWSVQGGTGELFF. CDR3 coding DNA: TGTGCCTGGAGTGTACAGGGCGGAACAGGGGAGCTGTTTTTT.